A selection of T cell receptor beta chains follows, all from one sample in a study of blood T cell repertoires in COVID-19. The assay was immunoSEQ multiplex PCR, and TCRdb's table has in-frame clones only and misses some. The sample comprises roughly 70,000 clones, about 89% of which are singletons, and around 2.6% rests with the top ten. Sequenced material: peripheral blood. The receptors originated from a man aged 45-65 years with COVID-19, enrolled during active disease. The CDR3 runs from the conserved cysteine through the conserved F or W. A D gene is named only where the DNA matches it firmly. Expanded clones get a size class; other rows say once, few or many, or leave the size out.

TRBJ2-2,NA,TRBD1,TRBV6-2/TRBV6-3,CASSSLGTGGEGELFF,TGTGCCAGCAGTTCCTTGGGGACAGGGGGCGAGGGGGAGCTGTTTTTT
TRBJ2-1,NA,TRBD2,TRBV19,CASSMASGNNEQFF,TGTGCCAGTAGTATGGCTAGCGGAAACAATGAGCAGTTCTTC
TRBJ1-1,NA,NA,TRBV29-1,CSVVGLKENTEAFF,TGCAGCGTTGTGGGGCTAAAAGAAAACACTGAAGCTTTCTTT
TRBJ2-3,NA,TRBD2,TRBV9,CASSLTSGGRTDTQYF,TGTGCCAGCAGCCTCACTAGCGGGGGCCGCACAGATACGCAGTATTTT
TRBJ1-3,NA,NA,TRBV29-1,CSVVVGRGNTIYF,TGCAGCGTTGTCGTGGGGCGAGGAAACACCATATATTTT
TRBJ2-1,once,NA,TRBV11-2,CASSLDSGFSYNEQFF,TGTGCCAGCAGCTTGGACAGCGGATTCTCCTACAATGAGCAGTTCTTC
TRBJ1-6,NA,NA,TRBV5-4,CASNTGSNSPLHF,TGTGCCAGTAATACAGGGAGTAATTCACCCCTCCACTTT
TRBJ1-1,NA,NA,TRBV5-1,CASSLTWAAKAFF,TGCGCCAGCAGCTTGACATGGGCAGCCAAAGCTTTCTTT
TRBJ2-2,NA,NA,TRBV19,CASSIGRSGELFF,TGTGCCAGTAGTATTGGTAGGAGCGGGGAGCTGTTTTTT
TRBJ1-2,NA,NA,TRBV19,CASSMMGSNYGYTF,TGTGCCAGTAGTATGATGGGCAGCAACTATGGCTACACCTTC
TRBJ1-4,NA,TRBD1,TRBV4-3,CASSQWGQREEKLFF,TGCGCCAGCAGCCAATGGGGACAGAGAGAGGAAAAACTGTTTTTT
TRBJ1-1,NA,TRBD1,TRBV19,CASRIPGQGVTEAFF,TGTGCCAGTAGGATCCCGGGACAGGGAGTCACTGAAGCTTTCTTT
TRBJ2-3,once,TRBD1,TRBV2,CASRDRITDTQYF,TGTGCCAGCCGGGACAGAATCACAGATACGCAGTATTTT
TRBJ1-2,NA,NA,TRBV6-5,CASIRGLNYGYTF,TGTGCCAGCATCAGGGGACTAAACTATGGCTACACCTTC
TRBJ1-5,NA,TRBD1,TRBV10-3,CAISDPRTGRSHF,TGTGCCATCAGTGACCCCCGGACAGGGCGCTCGCATTTT
TRBJ2-5,once,TRBD2,TRBV5-1,CASSLAGTSGTQETQYF,TGCGCCAGCAGCTTGGCCGGGACTAGCGGGACGCAAGAGACCCAGTACTTC
TRBJ2-7,NA,TRBD2,TRBV7-3,CASSSQAGGYEQYF,TGTGCCAGCAGCTCCCAAGCGGGAGGCTACGAGCAGTACTTC
TRBJ1-1,NA,NA,TRBV6-5,CASSYTQGLEAFF,TGTGCCAGCAGTTACACCCAGGGGCTTGAAGCTTTCTTT
TRBJ1-1,NA,NA,TRBV24-1,CATSDFQGEAFF,TGTGCCACCAGTGATTTCCAGGGTGAAGCTTTCTTT
TRBJ2-3,NA,TRBD2,TRBV27,CASSPKGLAERELHTQYF,TGTGCCAGCAGTCCGAAGGGACTAGCGGAAAGGGAGCTACATACGCAGTATTTT
TRBJ1-1,NA,NA,TRBV2,CASSAGQKNTEAFF,TGTGCCAGCAGTGCGGGACAAAAGAACACTGAAGCTTTCTTT
TRBJ2-1,few,NA,TRBV7-3,CASSLVRLADNEQFF,TGTGCCAGCAGCTTGGTTCGGTTAGCGGACAATGAGCAGTTCTTC
TRBJ2-2,NA,TRBD2,TRBV9,CASSSGLAANTGELFF,TGTGCCAGCAGTTCCGGACTAGCGGCGAACACCGGGGAGCTGTTTTTT
TRBJ1-5,few,TRBD1,TRBV6-6,CASSPQKVTGVGGNQPQHF,TGTGCCAGCAGTCCTCAAAAGGTGACAGGGGTTGGGGGCAATCAGCCCCAGCATTTT
TRBJ1-4,NA,NA,TRBV9,CASSPEGVEKLFF,TGTGCCAGCAGCCCCGAAGGGGTCGAAAAACTGTTTTTT
TRBJ2-3,NA,TRBD2,TRBV14,CASSQDSAVSGRATQYF,TGTGCCAGCAGCCAAGACTCGGCCGTAAGCGGGAGGGCTACGCAGTATTTT
TRBJ2-2,once,NA,TRBV29-1,CSTKQGAGELFF,TGCAGTACGAAACAGGGAGCCGGGGAGCTGTTTTTT
TRBJ2-6,NA,TRBD1,TRBV27,CASTTGVGANVLTF,TGTGCCAGCACTACAGGGGTTGGGGCCAACGTCCTGACTTTC
TRBJ2-1,NA,NA,TRBV6-5,CAIRSYLDSGEQFF,TGTGCCATCCGATCCTACTTGGACTCAGGAGAGCAGTTCTTC
TRBJ2-7,NA,NA,TRBV28,CASSLETGYYEQYF,TGTGCCAGCAGTTTGGAGACAGGTTATTACGAGCAGTACTTC
TRBJ2-6,NA,NA,TRBV6-5,CASRTALSGANVLTF,TGTGCCTCCCGGACAGCCCTCTCTGGGGCCAACGTCCTGACTTTC
TRBJ1-2,NA,NA,TRBV11-2,CASSSPVKAGARGYTF,TGTGCCAGCAGCTCCCCGGTTAAGGCGGGGGCTCGGGGCTACACCTTC
TRBJ1-2,NA,TRBD1,TRBV27,CASTWTGGGYGYTF,TGTGCCAGCACCTGGACAGGGGGTGGCTATGGCTACACCTTC
TRBJ2-7,NA,NA,TRBV7-9,CASSFGTPIGVYEQYF,TGTGCCAGCAGCTTTGGTACTCCAATCGGTGTCTACGAGCAGTACTTC
TRBJ2-3,NA,TRBD2,TRBV24-1,CATSVPAGVADTQYF,TGTGCCACCAGTGTTCCAGCGGGAGTGGCAGATACGCAGTATTTT
TRBJ2-1,NA,NA,TRBV19,CASSIDRGNRGGQFF,TGTGCCAGTAGTATAGATCGGGGGAACAGGGGTGGGCAGTTCTTC
TRBJ1-4,NA,NA,TRBV6-5,CASSSQAGGTNEKLFF,TGTGCCAGCAGTTCTCAGGCCGGGGGGACTAATGAAAAACTGTTTTTT
TRBJ2-3,once,TRBD2,TRBV29-1,CSVSRTSGNTDTQYF,TGCAGCGTTTCCCGGACTAGCGGGAACACAGATACGCAGTATTTT
TRBJ2-5,NA,NA,TRBV18,CASSPPAVQETQYF,TGTGCCAGCTCACCACCGGCGGTTCAAGAGACCCAGTACTTC
TRBJ2-2,NA,TRBD1,TRBV15,CATSRSGTGINTGELFF,TGTGCCACCAGCAGATCCGGGACAGGGATTAACACCGGGGAGCTGTTTTTT
TRBJ1-1,NA,TRBD1,TRBV5-1,CASSSQGVNTEAFF,TGCGCCAGCAGCTCACAGGGGGTGAACACTGAAGCTTTCTTT
TRBJ2-1,NA,TRBD2,TRBV18,CASSPPSSSGRGYNEQFF,TGTGCCAGCTCACCACCATCATCTAGCGGGAGGGGTTACAATGAGCAGTTCTTC
TRBJ2-7,once,TRBD2,TRBV7-8,CASSSGTSGFYEQYF,TGTGCCAGCAGCTCCGGGACTAGCGGCTTCTACGAGCAGTACTTC
TRBJ2-2,NA,TRBD1,TRBV19,CASTGTGGTGELFF,TGTGCCAGTACCGGGACAGGGGGCACCGGGGAGCTGTTTTTT
TRBJ2-1,NA,TRBD2,TRBV5-1,CASSAWTSDKYNEQFF,TGCGCCAGCAGCGCTTGGACTAGCGATAAATACAATGAGCAGTTCTTC
TRBJ2-2,NA,NA,TRBV5-1,CASTVTNTGELFF,TGCGCCAGCACGGTAACGAACACCGGGGAGCTGTTTTTT
TRBJ1-3,NA,NA,TRBV5-1,CASREQGSGNTIYF,TGCGCCAGCAGGGAACAGGGATCCGGAAACACCATATATTTT
TRBJ2-1,once,TRBD1,TRBV7-6,CASSSLTGNVGDEQFF,TGTGCCAGCAGCTCCCTGACAGGGAACGTCGGCGATGAGCAGTTCTTC
TRBJ2-3,few,NA,TRBV28,CASSRPTSPDTQYF,TGTGCCAGCAGCCGCCCGACTTCGCCAGATACGCAGTATTTT
TRBJ2-3,NA,NA,TRBV5-1,CASGTGREDTQYF,TGCGCCAGCGGGACTGGTCGGGAAGATACGCAGTATTTT
TRBJ1-1,NA,NA,TRBV4-1,CASSQVSGNTEAFF,TGCGCCAGCAGCCAAGTCAGCGGGAACACTGAAGCTTTCTTT
TRBJ2-1,NA,TRBD2,TRBV19,CASRPTSGSISEQFF,TGTGCCAGTAGGCCGACTAGCGGGAGTATCAGTGAGCAGTTCTTC
TRBJ1-4,once,TRBD1,TRBV7-2,CASSLTGGGADGGEKLFF,TGTGCCAGCAGCTTAACCGGAGGGGGCGCGGATGGTGGTGAAAAACTGTTTTTT
TRBJ2-1,NA,TRBD2,TRBV5-1,CASSSGLAGGDSYNEQFF,TGCGCCAGCAGCTCGGGACTAGCGGGAGGGGACTCCTACAATGAGCAGTTCTTC
TRBJ2-4,NA,NA,TRBV15,CATSHRDRAKNIQYF,TGTGCCACCAGCCACCGCGACAGGGCCAAAAACATTCAGTACTTC
TRBJ1-3,NA,NA,TRBV28,CASSFWGRGNTIYF,TGTGCCAGCAGTTTCTGGGGGCGCGGAAACACCATATATTTT
TRBJ2-1,NA,TRBD1,TRBV3-1/TRBV3-2,CASRALDRGNEQFF,TGTGCCAGCAGGGCACTTGACAGGGGCAATGAGCAGTTCTTC
TRBJ1-2,NA,NA,TRBV7-2,CASSSRGGSGGYTF,TGTGCCAGCAGCTCGCGGGGGGGTTCTGGTGGCTACACCTTC
TRBJ2-1,NA,TRBD1,TRBV9,CASSPGTGGHNEQFF,TGTGCCAGCAGCCCGGGGACAGGGGGGCACAATGAGCAGTTCTTC
TRBJ2-1,few,NA,TRBV5-8,CASSLMRSSYNEQFF,TGTGCCAGCAGCTTGATGCGGAGCTCCTACAATGAGCAGTTCTTC